This entry lists 27 T cell receptor beta chains sequenced from one sample in a study of cytomegalovirus exposure and HLA in healthy donors. TCRdb keeps only in-frame clones here, not all; method: immunoSEQ multiplex PCR. The sample includes fewer than 130,000 clones, around 89% of them seen just once. The sequenced sample consisted of PBMCs. The source is a woman in her 30s in good health and CMV-seropositive.

This chain connects TRBV4-3 to TRBJ2-7; D possibly corresponds to TRBD2 (6 bases). Germline CDR1 is LGHNA and CDR2 is YSLEER. V was clipped by 4 bases and J by 6 bases, with 16 bases between them. The CDR3 runs 14 residues. This chain's CDR3 is CASSLGWRGGEQYF. The CDR3 nucleotides read TGCGCCAGCAGCCTCGGATGGAGGGGAGGCGAGCAGTACTTC.

V and J are TRBV4-1 and TRBJ2-5; TRBD2 matches at 12 bases. Losses at the gene ends were 4 bases for V and 6 bases for J; bases not matched to a gene: 9. CDR1 is MGHRA and CDR2 is YSYEKL in the germline V gene. This CDR3 has 16 amino acids. The CDR3 sequence: CASSPILAGGDKTQYF. DNA for the CDR3: TGCGCCAGCAGCCCCATACTAGCGGGGGGAGATAAGACCCAGTACTTC.

This chain uses TRBV27 with TRBJ1-1; possibly TRBD1 for D (5 bases). Germline-derived CDR1 and CDR2 are MNHEY and SMNVEV (reference sequence). The CDR3 covers 16 residues. The ends were cut back, 7 bases at V and 2 bases at J, with 20 bases in the middle. CDR3 DNA sequence: TGTGCCAGCAAGGGGTGGGGCTCGGTCTATAACACTGAAGCTTTCTTT. Translating gives CASKGWGSVYNTEAFF.

CDR3 amino acids: CASSYGQGAGYTF. CDR3 sequence (DNA): TGCGCCAGCAGCTACGGACAGGGGGCTGGCTACACCTTC. The chain combines TRBV5-1 with TRBJ1-2; 11 bases agree with TRBD1. The CDR3 spans 13 residues. J was trimmed by 7 bases and V by 3 bases; bases with no gene match: 2. CDR1 and CDR2 (germline): SGHRS, YFSETQ.

The chain is built from TRBV7-3 and TRBJ2-2; D is uncertain. This CDR3 has 13 residues. V was shortened by 0 bases and J by 6 bases, with 5 bases between the two germline ends. CDR1 is SGHTA and CDR2 is FQGTGA in the germline V gene. The CDR3 DNA reads as TGTGCCAGCAGCTTAACACAGCCCGGGGAGCTGTTTTTT. Protein: CASSLTQPGELFF.

V is TRBV5-6 and J is TRBJ2-3, with 8 bases lining up with TRBD1. The CDR3 contains 15 residues. J was trimmed by 0 bases and V by 1 base; bases with no gene match: 1. Germline V gives CDR1 SGHDT, CDR2 YYEEEE. The CDR3 spells CASSLWTGSTDTQYF. The CDR3, as DNA: TGTGCCAGCAGCTTGTGGACAGGGAGCACAGATACGCAGTATTTT.

The rearrangement links TRBV4-1 to TRBJ2-2; 12 nucleotides align to TRBD2. This CDR3 has 19 residues. The J segment lost 4 bases and the V segment lost 1 base, leaving 10 bases of the junction unmatched. Germline values: CDR1 MGHRA, CDR2 YSYEKL. DNA of the CDR3: TGCGCCAGCAGCCAAGTCTTTCTAGCGGGAGGGCCGGTCACCGGGGAGCTGTTTTTT. Its protein product is CASSQVFLAGGPVTGELFF.

This clone was recorded only once. The J gene is TRBJ1-5, the V gene TRBV28, with 9 bases matching TRBD1. With V trimmed by 4 bases and J by 6 bases, 13 bases remained unmatched. The CDR3 contains 17 residues. The germline V gene encodes CDR1 MDHEN and CDR2 SYDVKM. DNA for the CDR3: TGTGCCAGCAGTTCACCGGGACAGGGATCTCTGGGTCAGCCCCAGCATTTT. Translation: CASSSPGQGSLGQPQHF.

V is TRBV29-1 and J is TRBJ2-3, with D possibly being TRBD2 (6 bases). Deletions cut 3 bases from V and 1 base from J, with 14 bases between. This CDR3 comprises 15 residues. CDR1 is SQVTM and CDR2 is ANQGSEA in the germline V gene. The CDR3 is CSVDLDGGGTDTQYF. CDR3 sequence (DNA): TGCAGCGTTGATCTGGACGGGGGAGGCACAGATACGCAGTATTTT.

V usage is TRBV14 and J usage is TRBJ2-3; 8 bases match TRBD1. The ends lost 0 bases at V and 9 bases at J; junction bases unmatched: 5. CDR3 length: 14 residues. Germline CDR1 reads SGHDN; CDR2 reads FVKESK. The CDR3 here is CASSQDRGDRTQYF. The CDR3 DNA sequence: TGTGCCAGCAGCCAAGATCGCGGGGACAGGACGCAGTATTTT.

This clone was seen once. The junction differs from germline at one of its ends, possibly a read error. This chain links TRBV29-1 with TRBJ2-1; 13 bases line up with TRBD2. The CDR3 extends over 14 amino acids. In germline, CDR1 is SQVTM, CDR2 ANQGSEA. The CDR3: CSVEGLAGAGEQFF. In nucleotides, the CDR3 is TGCAGCGTAGAAGGACTAGCGGGAGCAGGCGAGCAGTTCTTC.

The chain combines TRBV30 with TRBJ2-2; the D gene is possibly TRBD2 (5 bases). Trimming removed 7 bases from V and 3 bases from J, with 21 bases in between. Germline V gene sequence: CDR1 GTSNPN, CDR2 SVGIG (reference sequence). The CDR3 is 16 residues long. Here the CDR3 DNA reads TGTGCCTACGTTGGCAGAGGGTGGGTGGACACCGGGGAGCTGTTTTTT. It specifies CAYVGRGWVDTGELFF.

The V and J genes are TRBV27 and TRBJ2-7; TRBD1 might be the D (5 bases). The CDR3 extends over 14 amino acids. Germline lookup yields CDR1 MNHEY and CDR2 SMNVEV (reference sequence). Trimming pared 0 bases from V and 5 bases from J, leaving 11 bases between. The CDR3 is CASSLSRGGNEQYF. The CDR3 region has the DNA TGTGCCAGCAGTTTATCTAGGGGTGGGAACGAGCAGTACTTC.

The V and J genes are TRBV5-1 and TRBJ2-5; maybe TRBD2 (5 bases). Germline CDR1 is SGHRS and CDR2 is YFSETQ. Trimming pared 2 bases from V and 5 bases from J, leaving 13 bases between. The CDR3 totals 14 residues. CDR3 nucleotide sequence: TGCGCCAGCAGCTTTTCGGGATTCGACGAGACCCAGTACTTC. It codes for CASSFSGFDETQYF.

This clone appeared a single time. The chain joins TRBV2 to TRBJ2-5; the D gene is possibly TRBD2 (6 bases). The germline CDR1 and CDR2 sequences are SNHLY and FYNNEI. Between the trimmed V and J ends, which lost 4 bases and 4 bases, there was a span of 13 bases. The CDR3 runs 14 residues. The CDR3 here is CASSVPGVGETQYF. The CDR3 DNA reads TGTGCCAGCAGTGTCCCGGGAGTAGGAGAGACCCAGTACTTC.

The rearrangement links TRBV2 to TRBJ2-7, with a possible D match to TRBD1 (6 bases). The V gene's germline CDR1 is SNHLY and CDR2 FYNNEI. V was pared by 6 bases and J by 6 bases, with 12 bases between. The CDR3 has 12 amino acids. CDR3 sequence: CASRQGSSEQYF. The CDR3 DNA reads as TGTGCCAGCAGACAGGGTAGCTCCGAGCAGTACTTC.

This chain links TRBV5-5 with TRBJ2-7; D might be TRBD2 (6 bases). This CDR3 has 15 amino acids. V dropped 1 base and J dropped 5 bases, with 16 bases sitting between them. CDR1 is SGHKS and CDR2 is YYEKEE in the germline V gene (reference sequence). CDR3 region: CASSLSRPRGDEQYF. CDR3 DNA: TGTGCCAGCAGCTTGAGTAGGCCGCGGGGTGACGAGCAGTACTTC.

The table lists this clone with a count of one. This rearrangement joins TRBV5-1 to TRBJ1-1, with TRBD1 identical over 12 bases. The CDR3 consists of 16 residues. The germline gives CDR1 SGHRS, CDR2 YFSETQ. With V trimmed by 0 bases and J by 5 bases, 5 bases remained unmatched. The CDR3 nucleotides are TGCGCCAGCAGCTTGGCCGTGGGACAGGGGGCTACTGAAGCTTTCTTT. The encoded protein is CASSLAVGQGATEAFF.

Here the CDR3 reads CAWRLAGGTSEQFF. The CDR3 DNA sequence: TGTGCCTGGCGTCTAGCGGGAGGGACAAGTGAGCAGTTCTTC. V and J are TRBV30 and TRBJ2-1; 12 bases are a match to TRBD2. CDR1 is GTSNPN, CDR2 SVGIG, per germline (reference sequence). CDR3 length equals 14 residues. Unmatched junction bases numbered 8, after V lost 5 bases and J lost 9 bases.

The rearrangement joins TRBV11-2 to TRBJ2-7, with 9 positions matching TRBD2. V was clipped by 7 bases and J by 3 bases; unmatched bases: 13. The CDR3 sequence is 16 residues long. Germline V lookup: CDR1 SGHAT, CDR2 FQNNGV. This chain's CDR3 is CASTFIGLALGYEQYF. The CDR3 nucleotides are TGTGCCAGCACCTTTATTGGACTAGCGCTCGGCTACGAGCAGTACTTC.

This rearrangement joins TRBV6-5 to TRBJ1-2, with a possible D match to TRBD1 (5 bases). V was cut by 5 bases and J by 8 bases, with 12 bases left in between. CDR1 is MNHEY, CDR2 SVGAGI, per germline. This CDR3 is built from 12 residues. Here the CDR3 reads CASSNRDFGYTF. DNA for the CDR3: TGTGCCAGCAGTAATCGGGACTTCGGCTACACCTTC.

The V gene is TRBV11-1, the J gene TRBJ2-7; a possible D gene is TRBD1 (6 bases). The V end lost 5 bases, the J end lost 4 bases, and 12 bases lay between the germline ends. CDR3 length equals 13 residues. The germline CDR1 and CDR2 sequences are SGHAT and FQDESV (reference sequence). CDR3 DNA sequence: TGTGCCAGCAGCCCTCGGGACATTTACGAGCAGTACTTC. Amino acids: CASSPRDIYEQYF.

V is TRBV10-3 and J is TRBJ2-5, with TRBD2 as a possible D gene (6 bases). V shed 0 bases and J shed 4 bases, with 12 bases lying between them. CDR1 ENHRY and CDR2 SYGVKD come from the germline V gene. There are 15 residues in the CDR3. CDR3 region: CAISESGLALETQYF. CDR3 in DNA: TGTGCCATCAGTGAGTCGGGCCTAGCGCTAGAGACCCAGTACTTC.

This clone was recorded a few times. The junction and the germline gene differ at one end; a read error may be behind it. The gene calls are TRBV7-7 and TRBJ2-5, with a weak D call TRBD1 (6 bases). In germline, CDR1 is SSHAT, CDR2 FNYEAQ (reference sequence). The CDR3 is 15 residues long. CDR3 in amino acids: CASSPTPGQIETQYF. DNA for the CDR3: TGTGCTAGCAGCCCCACCCCAGGACAGATAGAGACCCAGTACTTC.

CDR3 sequence reads: CASREGGQVPYEQYF. DNA for the CDR3: TGTGCCAGCAGGGAGGGGGGACAGGTTCCCTACGAGCAGTACTTC. J is TRBJ2-7 and V is TRBV2; 8 bases are shared with TRBD1. The junction had 9 bases not matched to a gene; V was cut back by 6 bases and J by 2 bases. Germline V gives CDR1 SNHLY, CDR2 FYNNEI. The CDR3 consists of 15 residues.

This clone was seen only a few times. The chain links TRBV11-2 to TRBJ2-7; 8 nucleotides align to TRBD1. The germline V gene encodes CDR1 SGHAT and CDR2 FQNNGV. Trimming took 6 bases from V and 4 from J; bases not matched to a gene: 11. This CDR3 contains 15 residues. The CDR3 DNA sequence: TGTGCCAGCAGTTCCGGGACAGGAGGAGAATACGAGCAGTACTTC. It translates to CASSSGTGGEYEQYF.

The CDR3 reads CASSSQPGQIYEQYF. CDR3 sequence (DNA): TGTGCCAGCAGCTCGCAACCGGGACAAATCTACGAGCAGTACTTC. This sequence joins TRBV11-2 and TRBJ2-7, with a tentative D call TRBD1 (6 bases). Germline V gene lookup returns CDR1 SGHAT and CDR2 FQNNGV. This CDR3 spans 15 amino acids. With 4 bases removed from V and 3 bases from J, the gap between germline ends came to 16 bases.